This T cell receptor (beta chain) originates from a study of T cell repertoires in cytomegalovirus infection. The V gene's germline CDR1 is SGHAT and CDR2 FQNNGV. J gave up 4 bases and V 5 bases, and 16 bases lay outside the gene matches. This CDR3 is built from 17 residues. TCRdb fed the reads into MiXCR, producing one record per CDR3 protein. Of around 300,000 distinct CDR3 sequences listed, more than 8% were seen once; the top ten hold around 4.1%. This clonotype came up many times. Sample: PBMCs. The chain has TRBV11-2 and TRBJ2-5; 7 bases fit TRBD1. This sequence originates from a human donor in good health (CMV status not recorded). Some clones in this sample may be carry-over from other donors' samples. The CDR3 is CASSPRRIGQDRETQYF. In DNA, the CDR3 is TGTGCCAGCAGCCCTAGAAGGATCGGACAGGATAGAGAGACCCAGTACTTC. Complete variable domain (other parts from reference TRBV11-2 and TRBJ2-5): EAGVAQSPRYKIIEKRQSVAFWCNPISGHATLYWYQQILGQGPKLLIQFQNNGVVDDSQLPKDRFSAERLKGVDSTLKIQPAKLEDSAVYLCASSPRRIGQDRETQYFGPGTRLLVL.